A selection of T cell receptor beta chains follows, all from one sample in a study of T cell responses to AZD1222 COVID-19 vaccine. Repertoires were generated with immunoSEQ multiplex PCR, while TCRdb's copy carries only in-frame clones and drops some. The sample lists about 140,000 clones, 88% occurring once. The sequencing used peripheral blood, collected 28 days after the second dose of the MenACWY control vaccine. These receptors were collected from an adult who received the MenACWY meningococcal vaccine as a control. CDR3s include the opening cysteine and the closing phenylalanine or tryptophan. The D gene is left open where the match is weak. The size field is filled for only some rows; it gives once, few, many or a size class.

NA,NA,TRBV3-1/TRBV3-2,TRBJ2-5,TGTGCCAGCAGCCAAGGGCTCTCAGGTGGGGAGACCCAGTACTTC,CASSQGLSGGETQYF
once,NA,TRBV6-6,TRBJ1-5,TGTGCCAGCAGTCCCTCCTTAGGACAAACCAGCCTACGATATCAGCCCCAGCATTTT,CASSPSLGQTSLRYQPQHF
once,NA,TRBV6-5,TRBJ1-1,TGTGCCAGCAGTTACGACGGGGCGAACACTGAAGCTTTCTTT,CASSYDGANTEAFF
once,NA,TRBV15,TRBJ1-6,TGTGCCACCAGCAGAGTCAGGGCACCCTCACCCCTCCACTTT,CATSRVRAPSPLHF
NA,NA,TRBV12-3/TRBV12-4,TRBJ1-3,TGTGCCAGCAGTTTGGCCTCCGGCAACACCATATATTTT,CASSLASGNTIYF
NA,NA,TRBV2,TRBJ1-1,TGTGCCAGCAAAGGACACCCGGGTACTGAAGCTTTCTTT,CASKGHPGTEAFF
NA,NA,TRBV7-3,TRBJ1-6,TGTGCCAGCAGCATCGACCGAAATTCACCCCTCCACTTT,CASSIDRNSPLHF
NA,NA,TRBV6-2/TRBV6-3,TRBJ2-7,TGTGCCAGCAGTTACTCTAGCGGAGAGGGATCCGACGAGCAGTACTTC,CASSYSSGEGSDEQYF
NA,NA,TRBV6-5,TRBJ1-2,TGTGCCAGCAGTCCCCAAGGACGGAACAACTATGGCTACACCTTC,CASSPQGRNNYGYTF
NA,TRBD1,TRBV19,TRBJ2-5,TGTGCCAGTAGTCGGACAGGCCAAGAGACCCAGTACTTC,CASSRTGQETQYF
once,NA,TRBV29-1,TRBJ1-1,TGCAGCGTCATCCCGGATGGGTTGTCTGAAGCTTTCTTT,CSVIPDGLSEAFF
NA,NA,TRBV27,TRBJ2-2,TGTGCCAGCAGTTTGTTCGACACCGGGGAGCTGTTTTTT,CASSLFDTGELFF
NA,NA,TRBV5-1,TRBJ2-5,TGCGCCAGCAGCTCCACGACAGGTTTGGAGACCCAGTACTTC,CASSSTTGLETQYF
NA,NA,TRBV10-1,TRBJ1-6,TGCGCCAGCAGTCCCTGGACTGGGAATTCACCCCTCCACTTT,CASSPWTGNSPLHF
few,TRBD1,TRBV28,TRBJ2-7,TGTGCCAGCACCCCGGACAGGTCCTACGAGCAGTACTTC,CASTPDRSYEQYF
NA,NA,TRBV5-1,TRBJ2-2,TGCGCCAGCAGCTCCGTTAGCTCTCTAAACGGGGAGCTGTTTTTT,CASSSVSSLNGELFF
once,NA,TRBV13,TRBJ2-7,TGTGCCAGCAGCTTACTTAGCGGTTCCTACGAGCAGTACTTC,CASSLLSGSYEQYF
NA,TRBD1,TRBV6-2/TRBV6-3,TRBJ1-2,TGTGCCAGCAGTTCCGATGCCGGGACAGCCTATGGCTACACCTTC,CASSSDAGTAYGYTF
NA,NA,TRBV28,TRBJ1-6,TGTGCCAGCAGTTCCAGGGCGGGATCACCCCTCCACTTT,CASSSRAGSPLHF
NA,NA,TRBV25-1,TRBJ2-3,TGTGCCAGCAGTGGGTCAGGGTCACTAGATACGCAGTATTTT,CASSGSGSLDTQYF
few,TRBD2,TRBV9,TRBJ2-7,TGTGCCAGCAGCGTAGTGGATGGGACTAGGGGTGGCGAGCAGTACTTC,CASSVVDGTRGGEQYF
once,TRBD1,TRBV11-2,TRBJ1-1,TGTGCCAGCAGCGCGACTGGGACAGTGAACACTGAAGCTTTCTTT,CASSATGTVNTEAFF